This T cell receptor beta chain was sequenced in a study of shared clonotypes between healthy human individuals. TCRdb's table, derived via immunoSEQ multiplex PCR, lists solely in-frame clones and lacks some. The profile shows 2 million to 2.5 million clones, 93% of them singletons. Germline values: CDR1 SQVTM, CDR2 ANQGSEA. This CDR3 is built from 12 residues. V lost 4 bases and J lost 6, with 9 bases in between. Study results and caveats: Blood was the only sampled material, and tissue repertoires likely differ.

On this clone itself: What it recognizes is unknown.

The sequence was obtained from a man aged 18 to 35 in good health. Some clones in this sample may be carry-over from other donors' samples. The chain couples TRBV29-1 to TRBJ1-4; no firm D call. Sequenced sample: naive CD4+ T cells from PBMCs. The subset here: CD45RA+ positively selected. The CDR3 DNA reads as TGCAGCGTTGGAGGGAGCTATGAAAAACTGTTTTTT. Its translation: CSVGGSYEKLFF.